What follows describes a single TCR beta chain. Its specificity is not known. The assay was immunoSEQ multiplex PCR, and TCRdb's table has in-frame clones only and misses some. The data hold roughly 130,000 clones, with about nine tenths observed a single time. This entry belongs to a study of T cell responses to AZD1222 COVID-19 vaccine. The CDR3 sequence is 15 residues long. Trimming took 5 bases from V and 6 from J, leaving 17 bases between them. From germline, CDR1 is MNHEY and CDR2 SMNVEV (reference sequence). Findings of the study overall: Among those given AZD1222, only five or six were seropositive at baseline. Only after the peak T cell response were repertoires sampled.

The chain recombines TRBV27 with TRBJ2-4; D gene unclear. This TCR came from an adult in good health. The sequenced sample was peripheral blood, obtained on day 0 of MenACWY control vaccination. CDR3 nucleotide sequence: TGTGCCAGCAGTCCAGGAGCGACGGCAAGAAACATTCAGTACTTC. Translating gives CASSPGATARNIQYF.